The TCR beta chain described here comes from a study of T-cell memory formation after mild COVID-19. Study-level findings and limits: Mainly CM and EM harbored the contracting CD4+ clones; mainly EMRA harbored the CD8+ ones. Some responding clones appeared in pre-infection memory, suggesting cross-reactive memory joined. CD4/CD8 balance held among clones contracting day 15 to 85, and later expanders leaned CD4+.

This clonotype was seen ten or more times. Its antigen remains unknown. Researchers used 5'RACE with constant-segment primers to make TCR alpha and TCR beta cDNA libraries that carry sample barcodes and UMIs. Using its own MiXCR run on the 5' RACE reads, TCRdb lists one record per CDR3 protein. The table lists 380,000 or so distinct CDR3 sequences, roughly 13% of them singletons. The trim removed 2 bases at V and 4 bases at J, leaving 3 bases unmatched. This CDR3 has 14 amino acids. Germline V gives CDR1 MGHRA, CDR2 YSYEKL. This sequence was found in a young man who had mild COVID-19 (a few samples of this study predate the infection). Cell type and time point are not known. Source material: PBMCs or a T cell subset sorted from them (not recorded which). The V call is TRBV4-1, the J call TRBJ2-5, with 8 bases lining up with TRBD1. CDR3 sequence (DNA): TGCGCCAGCAGCCAACTGGGACAGGTAGAGACCCAGTACTTC. As protein: CASSQLGQVETQYF.